The clone carrying this TCR beta chain was counted a single time. The assay was immunoSEQ multiplex PCR, and TCRdb's table has in-frame clones only and misses some. The data contain 45,000 to 50,000 clones, approximately 78% of them singletons. This record belongs to a study of PD-L1 blockade in urothelial cancer. The time point was: pretreatment peripheral blood. Germline V CDR1 and CDR2: MNHEY, SVGAGI. V shed 6 bases, J shed 7 bases, and the junction held 7 bases outside the gene matches. This CDR3 region has 15 residues. This sequence joins TRBV6-5 and TRBJ1-6; 9 nucleotides line up with TRBD1. The sequenced sample was PBMCs, obtained around atezolizumab (anti-PD-L1) treatment. The TCR was taken from a man aged 50 or older with urothelial cancer. CDR3 DNA sequence: TGTGCCAGCAGAACCCGGGACAGGGTAAATTCACCCCTCCACTTT. The encoded protein is CASRTRDRVNSPLHF.